Following are 18 T cell receptor beta chains from one sample sequenced in a study of T cell clonotyping in hematopoietic cell transplantation (dated by TCRdb to the early 2020s). The sample's time point label is to be understood as: recipient sample about 28 days before transplant, after cytoreduction. To prepare the library, the immunoSEQ multiplex PCR assay was applied. This is the immuneACCESS table as TCRdb keeps it, with only in-frame sequences that have V and J called. A part of the clones is gone; compared with another copy, unresolved V genes explain less than half, and the rest is unexplained. Across this sample there are 35,000 to 45,000 clones, with roughly 94% seen only once. Clones ranked in the top ten supply about 1.6% of the sample. Sequencing was performed on peripheral blood mononuclear cells, taken before stem cell transplant. These receptors all stem from a man in his forties with chronic myeloid leukemia. Some clones in this sample may be carry-over from other donors' samples.

V gene TRBV7-6 combines with J gene TRBJ2-7; D possibly uses TRBD1 or TRBD2 (6 bases each). V was trimmed by 5 bases and J by 6 bases, leaving 11 bases between them. Germline V gene lookup returns CDR1 SGHVS and CDR2 FNYEAQ. The CDR3 extends over 12 amino acids. The CDR3: CASSPRGAEQYF. CDR3 DNA: TGTGCCAGCAGCCCGAGGGGGGCCGAGCAGTACTTC.

This chain uses TRBV30 with TRBJ1-5, with D perhaps matching TRBD1 (6 bases). V was trimmed by 3 bases and J by 0 bases, leaving 18 bases between them. CDR1 and CDR2 from the germline V gene are GTSNPN and SVGIG (reference sequence). CDR3 length equals 17 residues. CDR3 amino acids: CAWSRDTDFLSNQPQHF. CDR3 DNA: TGTGCCTGGAGCCGGGACACAGACTTCCTTAGCAATCAGCCCCAGCATTTT.

The chain is built from TRBV5-1 and TRBJ2-6; the D is unclear. The CDR3 is made up of 16 amino acids. V dropped 0 bases and J dropped 0 bases, with 7 bases sitting between them. The germline gives CDR1 SGHRS, CDR2 YFSETQ. The CDR3 protein is CASSLGLRSGANVLTF. DNA for the CDR3: TGCGCCAGCAGCTTGGGACTTCGCTCTGGGGCCAACGTCCTGACTTTC.

V and J are TRBV4-3 and TRBJ2-3; D is unresolved. The germline V gene has CDR1 LGHNA and CDR2 YSLEER. This CDR3 spans 15 amino acids. Deletions cut 7 bases from V and 0 bases from J, with 14 bases between. CDR3 coding DNA: TGCGCCAGCACCAAGGGTCCAGATAGCACAGATACGCAGTATTTT. The encoded protein is CASTKGPDSTDTQYF.

The J gene is TRBJ1-6, the V gene TRBV6-4; no reliable D call. This CDR3 contains 16 residues. In germline, CDR1 is MRHNA, CDR2 SNTAGT. V was trimmed by 3 bases and J by 0 bases, leaving 9 bases between them. CDR3 nucleotide sequence: TGTGCCAGCAGTGAGACGATGAGCTCCTATAATTCACCCCTCCACTTT. The encoded protein is CASSETMSSYNSPLHF.

The chain carries TRBV7-9 and TRBJ1-1, with D possibly being TRBD1 (5 bases). Deletions cut 2 bases from V and 4 bases from J, with 11 bases between. The germline V gene encodes CDR1 SEHNR and CDR2 FQNEAQ (reference sequence). This CDR3 has 14 residues. Written as DNA, the CDR3 is TGTGCCAGCAGCTTACAGGGTCCCTTCACTGAAGCTTTCTTT. This translates into CASSLQGPFTEAFF.

V usage is TRBV11-2 and J usage is TRBJ2-5; no clear D gene. Germline V lookup: CDR1 SGHAT, CDR2 FQNNGV. V was shortened by 4 bases and J by 6 bases, with 9 bases between the two germline ends. CDR3 length: 12 amino acids. The CDR3 bases are TGTGCCAGCAGCTCCCCCGAAAAGACCCAGTACTTC. It encodes CASSSPEKTQYF.

In this sample, this clone turned up once. This sequence joins TRBV11-3 and TRBJ2-5; the match to TRBD2 covers 8 bases. Losses at the gene ends were 0 bases for V and 1 base for J; bases not matched to a gene: 7. The germline CDR1 and CDR2 sequences are SGHNT and YENEEA. This CDR3 spans 17 amino acids. The CDR3 nucleotides are TGTGCCAGCAGCTTAGAGTGGGGTAGCGGGGTCCAAGAGACCCAGTACTTC. It translates to CASSLEWGSGVQETQYF. Complete variable domain (other parts from reference TRBV11-3 and TRBJ2-5): EAGVVQSPRYKIIEKKQPVAFWCNPISGHNTLYWYLQNLGQGPELLIRYENEEAVDDSQLPKDRFSAERLKGVDSTLKIQPAELGDSAVYLCASSLEWGSGVQETQYFGPGTRLLVL.

This chain connects TRBV25-1 to TRBJ1-2, with D uncertain. The V gene's germline CDR1 is MGHDK and CDR2 SYGVNS. The ends were cut back, 2 bases at V and 4 bases at J, with 8 bases in the middle. The CDR3 has 13 residues. Here the CDR3 DNA reads TGTGCCAGCAGTGAACCCCGCGGCTATGGCTACACCTTC. Amino acid sequence: CASSEPRGYGYTF.

V and J are TRBV4-3 and TRBJ2-1; no clear D. Germline CDR1 and CDR2: LGHNA and YSLEER. This CDR3 has 15 amino acids. V gave up 1 base and J gave up 5 bases, with 12 bases separating them. The CDR3 sequence: CASSQGDLVHNEQFF. In nucleotides, the CDR3 is TGCGCCAGCAGCCAAGGGGATCTAGTCCACAATGAGCAGTTCTTC.

The table lists this clone with a few counts. V and J are TRBV18 and TRBJ2-7, with 9 nucleotides matching TRBD2. This CDR3 comprises 15 residues. Trimming at V came to 3 bases and at J to 3 bases, leaving 6 bases not matched to a gene. Germline V CDR1 and CDR2: KGHSH, LQKENI. CDR3 in DNA: TGTGCCAGCTCACCCTCAGCGGGGGGAATCTACGAGCAGTACTTC. This sequence encodes CASSPSAGGIYEQYF.

CDR3 in amino acids: CASSLLLTGELFF. In DNA, the CDR3 is TGTGCCAGCAGCTTATTGCTCACCGGGGAGCTGTTTTTT. The V gene is TRBV7-6, the J gene TRBJ2-2; D unresolved. Trimming took off 2 bases at V and 4 bases at J, with 5 bases between the two ends. The CDR3 has 13 residues. CDR1 SGHVS and CDR2 FNYEAQ come from the germline V gene.

The chain employs TRBV5-4 and TRBJ2-1; D gene uncertain. The germline gives CDR1 SGHNT, CDR2 YYREEE (reference sequence). V was trimmed by 4 bases and J by 8 bases, leaving 10 bases between them. This CDR3 contains 12 residues. In DNA, the CDR3 is TGTGCCAGCAGCCCAGCAAGGGATGAGCAGTTCTTC. Its translation is CASSPARDEQFF.

This chain connects TRBV2 to TRBJ2-1; 10 bases align to TRBD2. The CDR3 is 15 residues long. V trimming: 7 bases; J trimming: 0 bases; junction bases outside the gene matches: 3. The germline V gene encodes CDR1 SNHLY and CDR2 FYNNEI. CDR3 residues: CASTSGGDSYNEQFF. For the CDR3, the DNA is TGTGCCAGCACCAGCGGGGGGGACTCCTACAATGAGCAGTTCTTC.

This rearrangement joins TRBV19 to TRBJ2-3; 8 bases are a match to TRBD1. The CDR3 has 18 amino acids. With 4 bases clipped from V and 4 bases from J, the junction kept 16 bases outside the gene matches. From germline, CDR1 is LNHDA and CDR2 SQIVND (reference sequence). The CDR3 nucleotides read TGTGCCAGTAGTAAGCGAACAGGGGGTTTCATGGGTTCAGATACGCAGTATTTT. Translated: CASSKRTGGFMGSDTQYF. Based on the CDR3 plus reference TRBV19 and TRBJ2-3, the full variable domain is DGGITQSPKYLFRKEGQNVTLSCEQNLNHDAMYWYRQDPGQGLRLIYYSQIVNDFQKGDIAEGYSVSREKKESFPLTVTSAQKNPTAFYLCASSKRTGGFMGSDTQYFGPGTRLTVL.

The chain links TRBV11-1 to TRBJ2-7; D not certain. Between the trimmed V and J ends, which lost 4 bases and 4 bases, there was a span of 5 bases. The germline CDR1 and CDR2 sequences are SGHAT and FQDESV (reference sequence). The CDR3 runs 11 residues. The CDR3 protein is CASSSIYEQYF. For the CDR3, the DNA is TGTGCCAGCAGCTCTATATACGAGCAGTACTTC.

The chain links TRBV30 to TRBJ1-2, with 11 bases that match TRBD1. Germline V gene data show CDR1 as GTSNPN and CDR2 as SVGIG (reference sequence). Trimming removed 2 bases from V and 5 bases from J; junction bases left unmatched: 4. The CDR3 has 14 amino acids. CDR3 DNA sequence: TGTGCCTGGAGTAGGACAGGGGGCATGTATGGCTACACCTTC. This sequence encodes CAWSRTGGMYGYTF.

This chain links TRBV19 with TRBJ1-2; 9 bases align to TRBD1. V was pared by 7 bases and J by 2 bases, with 5 bases of the junction left unmatched. The CDR3 length is 14 residues. CDR1 LNHDA and CDR2 SQIVND come from the germline V gene (reference sequence). The CDR3 DNA reads as TGTGCCAGTACCTCGGGACAGGGAAACTATGGCTACACCTTC. Translating gives CASTSGQGNYGYTF.